Described below is a single TCR beta chain sequence and its context. Its target is unknown. The data were taken from a study of siplizumab effects on memory and regulatory T cells. Per sample, around 91,000 TCR templates were assayed. Profiling relied on immunoSEQ multiplex PCR, and the TCRdb table lists in-frame clones only, not all of them. In the table there are tens of thousands of clones, roughly 90% of which are singletons. Germline V gives CDR1 SGHRS, CDR2 YFSETQ. The CDR3 is made up of 15 amino acids. J lost 0 bases, V lost 0 bases, and 0 bases had no gene match. The study, taken as a whole, reports: In controls, 26.9% of mappable alloreactive CD4+ clones were Treg-derived on average, versus roughly 69% with siplizumab. Siplizumab significantly brought down the alloreactive sequences that trace back to unstimulated CD4+ memory cells. Contribution to the alloresponse seemed major for naive T cells, which also seemed more diverse than memory cells.

The chain has TRBV5-1 and TRBJ2-3; 8 bases line up with TRBD2. This sequence originates from a human donor in good health. Specimen: naive CD4+ T cells sorted from blood. CDR3 region: CASSLAGGSTDTQYF. The CDR3 region has the DNA TGCGCCAGCAGCTTGGCGGGGGGGAGCACAGATACGCAGTATTTT. The full variable domain, completed using reference TRBV5-1 and TRBJ2-3, is KAGVTQTPRYLIKTRGQQVTLSCSPISGHRSVSWYQQTPGQGLQFLFEYFSETQRNKGNFPGRFSGRQFSNSRSEMNVSTLELGDSALYLCASSLAGGSTDTQYFGPGTRLTVL.